Listed below are T cell receptor beta chains from one sample, sequenced in a study of cytomegalovirus exposure and HLA in healthy donors. Clones were read by immunoSEQ multiplex PCR, and TCRdb kept only the in-frame ones, dropping some. The data contain 150,000 or so clones, 86% of them singletons. Sequenced input: PBMCs. The receptors here all came from a human donor in good health. Each CDR3 is given with its conserved first and last residue.

>TRBJ1-2|TRBV5-4
CASSPDREVGGYTF
>TRBJ1-2|TRBV5-6
CASSLAEREGMGGYTF
>TRBJ1-1|TRBV11-2
CASSTTNGHNTEAFF
>TRBJ1-2|TRBV7-2
CASSLDRENYGYTF
>TRBJ1-1|TRBV10-3
CAISGTGIEAFF
>TRBJ1-2|TRBV7-8
CASSLIGERAYGYTF
>TRBJ2-7|TRBV7-2
CASSLGQGFYEQYF
>TRBJ2-7|TRBV11-2
CASSPPSGQVEKYF
>TRBJ2-4|TRBV2
CASSVRGLGAKNIQYF
>TRBJ1-1|TRBV5-4
CASSGGKKNTEAFF